This T cell receptor (beta chain) was sequenced for a study of T cell responses to AZD1222 COVID-19 vaccine. As for this clone: Antigen unknown.

Study-level findings and limits: With two AZD1222 doses given, Spike-specific TCR breadth and depth both rose. Variant regions that are unmutated are reportedly the target of nearly half of spike-specific TCRs.

This CDR3 spans 18 amino acids. J lost 2 bases, V lost 3 bases, and 13 bases had no gene match. In germline, CDR1 is SGHRS, CDR2 YFSETQ. TCRdb's table, derived via immunoSEQ multiplex PCR, lists solely in-frame clones and lacks some. The table records under 200,000 clones, approximately 90% of them present only once. V and J are TRBV5-1 and TRBJ2-1; 8 positions agree with TRBD1. The input for sequencing was peripheral blood, taken on day 0 of AZD1222 vaccination. This clonotype was obtained from an adult in good health. The CDR3 spells CASSSTPADRGPYNEQFF. Written as DNA, the CDR3 is TGCGCCAGCAGCTCCACCCCTGCAGACAGGGGACCCTACAATGAGCAGTTCTTC.